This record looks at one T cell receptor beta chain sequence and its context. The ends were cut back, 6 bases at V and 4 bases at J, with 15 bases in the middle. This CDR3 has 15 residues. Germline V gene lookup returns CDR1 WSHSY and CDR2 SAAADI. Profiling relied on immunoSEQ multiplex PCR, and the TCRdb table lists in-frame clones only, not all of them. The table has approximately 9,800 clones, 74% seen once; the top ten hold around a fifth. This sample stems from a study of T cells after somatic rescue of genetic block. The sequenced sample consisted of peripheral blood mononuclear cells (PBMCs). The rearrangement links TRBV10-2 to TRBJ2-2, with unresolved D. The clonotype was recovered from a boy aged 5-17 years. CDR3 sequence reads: CASSLLRTFTGELFF. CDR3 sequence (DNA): TGCGCCAGCAGCCTACTGAGGACCTTCACCGGGGAGCTGTTTTTT.